This T cell receptor beta chain was obtained from a study of T cell clonality in common variable immunodeficiency (dated by TCRdb to 2013 to 2016). On the study overall, not on this receptor specifically: Compared with healthy controls, CVID subjects showed increased TCRbeta clonality (t-test p = 0.018), a feature most characteristic of about a third of subjects. CVID subjects shared fewer TCRbeta clones with each other than healthy controls did (p < 0.0001). Correlations between repertoire features and clinical complications were limited by patient heterogeneity within the CVID cohort. According to the authors, finding the cause of the higher clonality in CVID would require sequencing the repertoires of T cell subpopulations. Despite equal DNA input, controls averaged around 80,000 unique sequences per sample versus about 32,000 in CVID samples. CVID TCRbeta sequences reportedly showed fewer deletions and N-nucleotide insertions and lacked highly modified clones with 13 or more V deletions.

CVID samples and control samples contributed equivalent amounts of genomic DNA as sequencing input. For every sample, a 60 bp segment covering the rearranged TCRbeta CDR3 region was amplified and then sequenced. The immunoSEQ assay, a bias-corrected multiplex PCR combined with high-throughput sequencing, was used to amplify TCRbeta. Regarding the original processing steps: Every unique nucleotide sequence was considered a clone and was annotated with V, D and J genes, copy number and frequency. Sequences were labeled productive if in frame, and non-productive if out of frame or containing stop codons. As previously described, clonality was calculated on the basis of Shannon's entropy. Mean CDR3 Kyte-Doolittle hydropathy was derived from the predicted amino acid sequences of productive clones. Using the R hclust function, scaled V gene usage was clustered hierarchically with Manhattan distance and complete linkage. Sharing of clones by CDR3 amino acid sequence was evaluated by resampling 12 repertoires per group over 100 rounds. The repertoires were searched for 70 published EBV-specific TCRbeta sequences and fewer than 250 published CMV-specific TCRbeta sequences. Two CVID samples that yielded fewer than 10,000 sequences were excluded from the analysis, so 42 CVID repertoires were retained. In its TCRdb copy, this immuneACCESS table keeps in-frame sequences only and misses some clones. Where compared with another copy, unresolved V genes explain less than half of these, and the others have no known cause. The DNA gave D and trimming, while V, J and clone size come from that table. The sample comprises roughly 25,000 clones, and every one was counted more than once. The ten largest clones represent approximately 8.9% of the sample.

In its sample, this clone was seen many times. The target of this receptor is not known. The sequenced fragment ends 3 residues before the CDR3 boundary, so the rest is inferred from the germline J gene. Diagnosis of CVID followed standard criteria, namely serum IgG, IgA and/or IgM below the normal range together with specific antibody deficiency. A total of 44 subjects (approximately 15 female and 30 or so male; age range roughly 9 to 64 years, mean age around 40) were included in the CVID group. Both CVID patients and healthy controls were predominantly of Caucasian heritage. All CVID subjects had received replacement immunoglobulin therapy for at least one year at the time of study participation. At blood collection, none of the CVID subjects was ill or on immunomodulatory or immunosuppressive medication. Heparinized peripheral whole blood samples of about 4.5 to 8.5 ml were obtained from each donor. Genomic DNA from adults with common variable immune deficiency (CVID) and from healthy adult controls was used for sequencing of TCRbeta CDR3 repertoires. Diluted blood was density-centrifuged over Hypaque 1077 or Ficoll-Paque to isolate peripheral blood mononuclear cells. Genomic DNA was obtained from unsorted mononuclear cells using either Qiagen column purification or a centrifugation-based method.

From the cysteine through the phenylalanine, the CDR3 covers 14 amino acids. Shown are 33 bases from within the CDR3, in frame from base 1. From the germline V gene (reference sequence), CDR1 is GTSNPN and CDR2 is SVGIG. The sample comprised peripheral blood mononuclear cells. This clonotype was sampled from a human donor with common variable immunodeficiency. Here the chain combines TRBV30 and TRBJ1-1, with TRBD1 perhaps the D gene, on 6 matching bases. For the CDR3, the sequence is CAWSVHLSDRGAFF. The CDR3 DNA, read in part, is TGTGCCTGGAGTGTACATTTGTCGGACAGAGGA.